Below, 9 T cell receptor beta chains from the same sample are listed, as sequenced in a study of blood T cell repertoires in COVID-19. Repertoires were generated with immunoSEQ multiplex PCR, while TCRdb's copy carries only in-frame clones and drops some. The sample gives 40,000 to 65,000 clones, approximately 86% of which show up once; over 9.5% is in the top ten. Material for sequencing was peripheral blood. The receptors come from a man in his 70s with active COVID-19.

V gene TRBV5-1 combines with J gene TRBJ2-5; TRBD2 is a possible D gene (6 bases). This CDR3 region has 17 residues. Germline loops: CDR1 SGHRS, CDR2 YFSETQ. The V and J ends lost 4 bases and 1 base respectively, with 20 bases between them. The CDR3 DNA is TGCGCCAGCAGCATGGGGTTCCCGGGAGATCCCCAAGAGACCCAGTACTTC. Translated: CASSMGFPGDPQETQYF.

The chain employs TRBV5-1 and TRBJ1-2; TRBD1 matches 7 bases. V was pared by 2 bases and J by 6 bases, with 10 bases of the junction left unmatched. The V gene's germline CDR1 is SGHRS and CDR2 YFSETQ. CDR3 length: 15 amino acids. The CDR3 nucleotides read TGCGCCAGCAGCTTCGGCCTACAGGGGTCGGATGGCTACACCTTC. This translates into CASSFGLQGSDGYTF.

The chain joins TRBV7-9 to TRBJ2-5; TRBD2 agrees at 9 bases. Germline loops: CDR1 SEHNR, CDR2 FQNEAQ (reference sequence). The CDR3 runs to 15 residues. The J segment lost 2 bases and the V segment lost 1 base, leaving 2 bases of the junction unmatched. The DNA for the CDR3 is TGTGCCAGCAGCTTAGGACTAGCGGATCAAGAGACCCAGTACTTC. Amino acids: CASSLGLADQETQYF. Full variable domain (remainder filled in from reference TRBV7-9 and TRBJ2-5): DTGVSQNPRHKITKRGQNVTFRCDPISEHNRLYWYRQTLGQGPEFLTYFQNEAQLEKSRLLSDRFSAERPKGSFSTLEIQRTEQGDSAMYLCASSLGLADQETQYFGPGTRLLVL.

The chain employs TRBV5-1 and TRBJ1-4; D is possibly TRBD1 (6 bases). The germline gives CDR1 SGHRS, CDR2 YFSETQ. The germline V and J ends were trimmed by 4 bases and 8 bases, with 18 bases remaining between them. The CDR3 runs 15 residues. CDR3 in amino acids: CASSPGGAGVEKLFF. The CDR3 nucleotides are TGCGCCAGCAGCCCCGGGGGGGCAGGGGTGGAAAAACTGTTTTTT. Combining the CDR3 with reference TRBV5-1 and TRBJ1-4 gives the whole variable domain KAGVTQTPRYLIKTRGQQVTLSCSPISGHRSVSWYQQTPGQGLQFLFEYFSETQRNKGNFPGRFSGRQFSNSRSEMNVSTLELGDSALYLCASSPGGAGVEKLFFGSGTQLSVL.

Comments on this clone: In the same sample, other DNA sequences code for this CDR3. The chain has TRBV14 and TRBJ1-5; tentative D call: TRBD1 (6 bases). V lost 5 bases to trimming and J lost 3 bases, with 14 bases between them. The germline V gene has CDR1 SGHDN and CDR2 FVKESK. The CDR3 has 15 residues. This chain's CDR3 is CASSASQGFNQPQHF. The CDR3 bases are TGTGCCAGCAGCGCCAGCCAGGGGTTCAATCAGCCCCAGCATTTT. Combining the CDR3 with reference TRBV14 and TRBJ1-5 gives the whole variable domain EAGVTQFPSHSVIEKGQTVTLRCDPISGHDNLYWYRRVMGKEIKFLLHFVKESKQDESGMPNNRFLAERTGGTYSTLKVQPAELEDSGVYFCASSASQGFNQPQHFGDGTRLSIL.

On this clone: The sample holds other DNA sequences that translate to the same CDR3. The chain has TRBV5-1 and TRBJ2-3; perhaps TRBD2 as D (6 bases). The CDR3 spans 15 residues. Germline V gene lookup returns CDR1 SGHRS and CDR2 YFSETQ. With 0 bases removed from V and 0 bases from J, the gap between germline ends came to 8 bases. In DNA form, the CDR3 reads TGCGCCAGCAGCTTGGCTGGGACTAGCACAGATACGCAGTATTTT. This encodes CASSLAGTSTDTQYF.

The rearrangement links TRBV25-1 to TRBJ1-2; the D gene is possibly TRBD1 (6 bases). Germline V lookup: CDR1 MGHDK, CDR2 SYGVNS. This CDR3 is built from 12 residues. The V end was cut by 4 bases, the J end by 4 bases, with 7 bases between. For the CDR3, the DNA is TGTGCCAGCAGTGGGACAGCCTATGGCTACACCTTC. Encoded protein: CASSGTAYGYTF.

V is TRBV6-6 and J is TRBJ1-3; D remains unclear. This CDR3 comprises 18 residues. Germline V lookup: CDR1 MNHNY, CDR2 SVGAGI (reference sequence). V lost 5 bases, J lost 4 bases, and 24 bases lay in between. CDR3 sequence: CASSPKPYNAGPGNTIYF. CDR3 DNA: TGTGCCAGCAGTCCCAAACCCTATAACGCTGGGCCGGGAAACACCATATATTTT.

The chain recombines TRBV19 with TRBJ1-5; 12 bases are a match to TRBD1. V was clipped by 3 bases and J by 6 bases; unmatched bases: 6. Germline CDR1 and CDR2: LNHDA and SQIVND (reference sequence). The CDR3 length is 16 residues. The CDR3 DNA reads as TGTGCCAGTAGTATTCCGGGACAGGGGGCACGTCAGCCCCAGCATTTT. Translated, it gives CASSIPGQGARQPQHF.